This T cell receptor (beta chain) was found in a study of T cells in Graves' hyperthyroidism and ophthalmopathy. Study details: Before treatment of any kind, peripheral blood was taken at initial diagnosis. Overall study findings and caveats: The model made its ophthalmopathy prediction, and onset followed a median about 6.8 months later. Stable hyperthyroidism was separated from ophthalmopathy by a model based on 13 V-J features. Most thyroid clonotypes that were expanded above 0.001 also turned up in blood.

TCR beta CDR3 sequences were amplified from RNA transcripts. The TCR CDR3 first-round RT-PCR relied on the HTBI primer set. TCRdb reprocessed the multiplex PCR reads via MiXCR and lists one record per CDR3 protein. This sample has approximately 430,000 distinct CDR3 sequences, with about 15% found just once. A note on this clonotype: The antigen is unknown.

Germline values: CDR1 GTSNPN, CDR2 SVGIG (reference sequence). V dropped 8 bases and J dropped 10; count of bases not matched to a gene: 11. The CDR3 loop spans 14 amino acids. Specimen: blood. The rearrangement links TRBV30 to TRBJ2-1, with 13 bases that match TRBD2. The sequence came from a man aged 18 to 29 with Graves' ophthalmopathy. This chain's CDR3 is CAVQPGLAGKEQFF. The CDR3 bases are TGTGCCGTACAGCCGGGACTAGCGGGAAAAGAGCAGTTCTTC.